This TCR beta chain was recorded in a study of blood T cells in healthy people across ages. Across the study: About one barcoded beta molecule was captured per two T cells (by template switching). Study-level results: Long-lived donors exceeded aged donors in naive CD4+ cells and diversity. PBMC samples, being unsorted, prevented any conclusive comparison of naive and antigen-experienced cells.

Details on this clonotype: Its antigen is currently unknown.

V was cut by 4 bases and J by 0 bases, with 10 bases left in between. Germline CDR1 reads LGHDT; CDR2 reads YNNKEL (reference sequence). The CDR3 runs to 16 residues. Next came a second PCR, run for roughly 6 to 11 cycles, which used a sample-barcoded 5' primer along with a J-beta primer mix. TCRdb ran MiXCR on the 5' RACE reads and lists one entry per CDR3 protein. The sample yields about 830,000 distinct CDR3 sequences, 62% seen once. Those donating, healthy Caucasian individuals from Russia, were aged about 6 to 95. The V gene is TRBV3-1, the J gene TRBJ2-6; D remains unclear. This clonotype originated in a young man in good health. The specimen sequenced was blood. Here the CDR3 DNA reads TGTGCCAGCAGCCTCTTTTCCGACTCTGGGGCCAACGTCCTGACTTTC. Protein: CASSLFSDSGANVLTF.